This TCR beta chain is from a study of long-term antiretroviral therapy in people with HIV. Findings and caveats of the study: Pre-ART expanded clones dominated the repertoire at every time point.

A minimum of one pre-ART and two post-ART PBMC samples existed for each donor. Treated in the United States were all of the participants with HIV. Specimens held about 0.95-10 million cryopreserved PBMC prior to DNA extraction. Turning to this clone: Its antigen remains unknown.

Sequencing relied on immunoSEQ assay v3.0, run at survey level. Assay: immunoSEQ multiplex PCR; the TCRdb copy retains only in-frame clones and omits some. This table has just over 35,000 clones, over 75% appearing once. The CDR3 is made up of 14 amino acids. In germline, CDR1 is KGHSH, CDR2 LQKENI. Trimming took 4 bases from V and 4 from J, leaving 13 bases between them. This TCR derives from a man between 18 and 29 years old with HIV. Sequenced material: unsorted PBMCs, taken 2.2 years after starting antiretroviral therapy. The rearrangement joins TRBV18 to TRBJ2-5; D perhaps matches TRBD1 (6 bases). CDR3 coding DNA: TGTGCCAGCTCACTACTGGGGGCCTCAGAGACCCAGTACTTC. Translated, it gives CASSLLGASETQYF.